The source of this T cell receptor beta chain is a study of cytomegalovirus exposure and HLA in healthy donors. This clone was found once. The CDR3 has 15 residues. V lost 6 bases, J lost 7 bases, and 10 bases stayed unmatched. Germline CDR1 and CDR2: MDHEN and SYDVKM. Measured with immunoSEQ multiplex PCR; TCRdb has only the in-frame clones, and not every one. The data show 120,000 to 150,000 clones, about 86% seen once. V gene TRBV28 combines with J gene TRBJ1-4; 8 nucleotides line up with TRBD1. The clonotype was recovered from a young woman in good health and CMV-seropositive. The sequencing sample was made of PBMCs. This CDR3 reads CASRELRDRSEKLFF. CDR3 DNA: TGTGCCAGCAGAGAGCTTCGGGACAGGTCTGAAAAACTGTTTTTT.